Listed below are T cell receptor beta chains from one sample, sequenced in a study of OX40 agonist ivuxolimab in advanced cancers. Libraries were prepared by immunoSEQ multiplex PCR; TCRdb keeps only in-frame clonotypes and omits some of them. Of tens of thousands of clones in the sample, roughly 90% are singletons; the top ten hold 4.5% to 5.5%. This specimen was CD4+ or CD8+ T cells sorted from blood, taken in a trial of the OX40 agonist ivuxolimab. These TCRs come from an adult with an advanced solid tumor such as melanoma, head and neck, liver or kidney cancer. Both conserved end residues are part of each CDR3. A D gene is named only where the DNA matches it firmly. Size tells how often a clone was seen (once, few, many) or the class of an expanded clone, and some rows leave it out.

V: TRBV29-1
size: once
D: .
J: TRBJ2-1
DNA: TGCAGCGTTGAGGTGACAGAGGGAAATGAGCAGTTCTTC
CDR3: CSVEVTEGNEQFF

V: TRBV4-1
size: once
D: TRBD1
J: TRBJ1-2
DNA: TGCGCCAGCAGCCAACAGGGGGCGGCTGGCTACACCTTC
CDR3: CASSQQGAAGYTF

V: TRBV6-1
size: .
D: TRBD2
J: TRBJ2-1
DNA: TGTGCCAGCAGTGAAGGCGGGAGTGCGGGGAACTCCTACAATGAGCAGTTCTTC
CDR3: CASSEGGSAGNSYNEQFF

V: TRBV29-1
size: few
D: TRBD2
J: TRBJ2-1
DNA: TGCAGCGCCGCGCAGGGACTAGCGTCGAATGAGCAGTTCTTC
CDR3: CSAAQGLASNEQFF

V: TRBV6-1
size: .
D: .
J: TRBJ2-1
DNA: TGTGCCAGCAGTGACGGAGGGCCGGGGAATGAGCAGTTCTTC
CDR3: CASSDGGPGNEQFF

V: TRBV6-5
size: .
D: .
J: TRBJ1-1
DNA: TGTGCCAGCACCCGGGGGTCTGAAGCTTTCTTT
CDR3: CASTRGSEAFF

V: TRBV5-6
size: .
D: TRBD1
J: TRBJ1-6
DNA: TGTGCCAGCAGCCTTGGACAGGGGATCTCACCCCTCCACTTT
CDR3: CASSLGQGISPLHF

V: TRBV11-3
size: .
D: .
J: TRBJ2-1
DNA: TGTGCCAGCAGCCGCGACAGGCCCAATGAGCAGTTCTTC
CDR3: CASSRDRPNEQFF

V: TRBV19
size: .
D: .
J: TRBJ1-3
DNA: TGTGCCAGTAGTACCGGGACAAAGGGAAACACCATATATTTT
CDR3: CASSTGTKGNTIYF

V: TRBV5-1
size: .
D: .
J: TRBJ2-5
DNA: TGCGCCAGCAGCCCTCAGACAGGCGGAGAGACCCAGTACTTC
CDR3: CASSPQTGGETQYF

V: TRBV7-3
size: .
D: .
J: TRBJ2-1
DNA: TGTGCCAGCAGCTTAACGTCGGGGCCCCTGGGGGAGCAGTTCTTC
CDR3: CASSLTSGPLGEQFF

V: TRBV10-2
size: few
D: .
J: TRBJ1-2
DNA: TGCGCCAGCAGTGAGCCGGGACCGGGCGGCTACACCTTC
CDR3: CASSEPGPGGYTF

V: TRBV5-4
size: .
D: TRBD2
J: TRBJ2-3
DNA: TGTGCCAGCAGCAGAGCGGGGGTGAACACAGATACGCAGTATTTT
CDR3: CASSRAGVNTDTQYF

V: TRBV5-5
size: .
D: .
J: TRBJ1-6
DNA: TGTGCCAGCAGCTCGATCACCCTCAAACTTCCACCCCTCCACTTT
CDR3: CASSSITLKLPPLHF

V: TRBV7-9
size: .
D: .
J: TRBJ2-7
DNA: TGTGCCAGCAGCTTGGTGGGAGTAGGGTCCGAGCAGTACTTC
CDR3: CASSLVGVGSEQYF

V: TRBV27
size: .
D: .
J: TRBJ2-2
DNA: TGTGCCAGCAGTTCCTTCCGACTAGGCAACACCGGGGAGCTGTTTTTT
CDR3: CASSSFRLGNTGELFF

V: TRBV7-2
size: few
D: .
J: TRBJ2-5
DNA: TGTGCCAGCAGCGCCGACCTGTGGTCCTTAGGCCAAGAGACCCAGTACTTC
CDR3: CASSADLWSLGQETQYF

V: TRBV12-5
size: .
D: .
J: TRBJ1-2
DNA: TGTGCTAGTGGTTTTCTCCTCTCTGATGGCTACACCTTC
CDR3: CASGFLLSDGYTF

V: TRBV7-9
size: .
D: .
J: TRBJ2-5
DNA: TGTGCCAGCAGCTTATTATCTAGTGGTGGGACCCAGTACTTC
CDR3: CASSLLSSGGTQYF

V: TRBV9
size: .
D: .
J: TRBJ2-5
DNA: TGTGCCAGCAGCGTAGACTCACAAATAGGAGAGAAGGAGACCCAGTACTTC
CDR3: CASSVDSQIGEKETQYF

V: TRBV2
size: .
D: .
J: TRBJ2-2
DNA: TGTGCCAGCAGTCCCCTCTCATCCCAAGGAACCGGGGAGCTGTTTTTT
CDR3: CASSPLSSQGTGELFF

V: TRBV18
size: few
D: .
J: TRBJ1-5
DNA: TGTGCCAGCTCACCAAGGCAGGGTAATCAGCCCCAGCATTTT
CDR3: CASSPRQGNQPQHF